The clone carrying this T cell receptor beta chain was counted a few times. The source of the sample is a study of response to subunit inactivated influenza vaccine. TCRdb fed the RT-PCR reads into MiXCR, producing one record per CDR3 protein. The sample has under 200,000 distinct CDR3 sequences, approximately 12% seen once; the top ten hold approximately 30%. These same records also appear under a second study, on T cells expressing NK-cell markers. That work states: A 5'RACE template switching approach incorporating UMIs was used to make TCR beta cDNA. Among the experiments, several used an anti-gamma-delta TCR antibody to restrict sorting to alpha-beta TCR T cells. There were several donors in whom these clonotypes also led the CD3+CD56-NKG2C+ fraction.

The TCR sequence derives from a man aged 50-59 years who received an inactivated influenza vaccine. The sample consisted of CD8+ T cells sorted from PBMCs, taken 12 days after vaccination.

CDR3 in DNA: TGTGCCAGCAGTTTCCGCTCCTACAATGAGCAGTTCTTC. It codes for CASSFRSYNEQFF. The chain recombines TRBV6-2 or TRBV6-3 with TRBJ2-1; D unresolved. V was shortened by 4 bases and J by 0 bases, with 4 bases between the two germline ends. The CDR3 runs to 13 residues. Germline assignment: CDR1 MNHEY and CDR2 SVGEGT.